Below are 15 T cell receptor beta chains sequenced from a single sample in a study of blood T cell repertoires in COVID-19. The method was immunoSEQ multiplex PCR; TCRdb's version includes in-frame clones alone and lacks a portion of them. This table holds more than 30,000 clones, roughly 80% found once. Sequencing was performed on peripheral blood. The receptors shown here come from a woman between 65 and 79 years old with acute or convalescent COVID-19.

There are a few counts of this clone. The V call is TRBV3-1 (or the pseudogene TRBV3-2), the J call TRBJ2-3, with 12 bases lining up with TRBD2. The CDR3 has 18 residues. With V trimmed by 2 bases and J by 5 bases, 11 bases remained unmatched. Germline CDR1 reads LGHDT; CDR2 reads YNNKEL (reference sequence). CDR3 sequence: CASSQMRSSGLAGDTQYF. The CDR3 coding sequence is TGTGCCAGCAGCCAAATGCGATCATCGGGACTAGCGGGAGATACGCAGTATTTT.

CDR3 loop: CAISGGDDQPQHF. The CDR3 nucleotides read TGTGCCATTTCAGGGGGCGACGATCAGCCCCAGCATTTT. This chain connects TRBV10-3 to TRBJ1-5; 8 bases are shared with TRBD1. Per germline, CDR1 ENHRY and CDR2 SYGVKD. This CDR3 has 13 residues. Trimming at V came to 9 bases and at J to 5 bases, leaving 6 bases not matched to a gene.

The V gene is TRBV15, the J gene TRBJ2-5; TRBD2 matches 13 bases. The germline V gene encodes CDR1 LNHNV and CDR2 YYDKDF (reference sequence). The CDR3 has 15 residues. With V trimmed by 5 bases and J by 5 bases, 5 bases remained unmatched. The CDR3 spells CATSAGLAGVETQYF. The CDR3 DNA sequence: TGTGCCACCAGCGCAGGACTAGCGGGGGTGGAGACCCAGTACTTC.

The rearrangement joins TRBV4-2 to TRBJ1-2; D perhaps matches TRBD1 (5 bases). Trimming took off 2 bases at V and 8 bases at J, with 6 bases between the two ends. The CDR3 is made up of 11 amino acids. Germline loops: CDR1 LGHNA, CDR2 YNFKEQ. DNA of the CDR3: TGTGCCAGCAGCCAAAACAGGGGCTACACCTTC. Amino acids: CASSQNRGYTF.

This chain connects TRBV4-1 to TRBJ1-1; 8 nucleotides match TRBD1. This CDR3 is built from 15 residues. Germline V gene data show CDR1 as MGHRA and CDR2 as YSYEKL. Unmatched junction bases numbered 8, after V lost 6 bases and J lost 2 bases. CDR3: CASRYGTGDNTEAFF. The CDR3 region has the DNA TGCGCCAGCAGGTACGGGACAGGCGATAACACTGAAGCTTTCTTT.

The CDR3 spells CASSIAQGTEAFF. The CDR3 DNA follows: TGTGCCAGTAGTATAGCCCAGGGCACTGAAGCTTTCTTT. This chain joins TRBV19 and TRBJ1-1; a possible D gene is TRBD1 (5 bases). The CDR3 is 13 amino acids. Germline-derived CDR1 and CDR2 are LNHDA and SQIVND (reference sequence). The germline V and J ends were trimmed by 1 base and 4 bases, with 7 bases remaining between them.

V gene TRBV9 combines with J gene TRBJ2-2, with 7 bases fitting TRBD2. The CDR3 totals 16 residues. V dropped 0 bases and J dropped 2; count of bases not matched to a gene: 4. CDR1 and CDR2 (germline): SGDLS, YYNGEE. CDR3 sequence (DNA): TGTGCCAGCAGCGTAGGGGGACTACCTAACACCGGGGAGCTGTTTTTT. This gives the protein CASSVGGLPNTGELFF.

The chain uses TRBV12-3 or TRBV12-4 and TRBJ2-5; possible D gene TRBD2, 6 bases. This CDR3 spans 13 amino acids. V shed 6 bases and J shed 7 bases, with 15 bases lying between them. DNA of the CDR3: TGTGCCAGCAGATACGGACTATTTGGGACCCAGTACTTC. Protein: CASRYGLFGTQYF.

The rearrangement uses TRBV18 and TRBJ2-7, with TRBD2 matching over 11 bases. The CDR3 is made up of 15 amino acids. The V and J ends lost 5 bases and 2 bases, in that order; junction bases with no gene match: 5. CDR1 is KGHSH and CDR2 is LQKENI in the germline V gene. The CDR3 region is CASSTRLAGTYEQYF. DNA for the CDR3: TGTGCCAGCTCAACCAGACTAGCGGGGACCTACGAGCAGTACTTC.

Details on this clone: The junction shows a germline mismatch at one end, possibly a read error. This chain joins TRBV20-1 and TRBJ1-4; TRBD1 matches at 7 bases. The CDR3 length is 11 residues. Germline loops: CDR1 DFQATT, CDR2 SNEGSKA (reference sequence). For the CDR3, the DNA is TGCAGTGCTAGAGAAGTCGGGACAGTAGTTTTT. This encodes CSAREVGTVVF.

This rearrangement joins TRBV13 to TRBJ2-1; 8 bases match TRBD1. Germline-derived CDR1 and CDR2 are PRHDT and FYEKMQ (reference sequence). J gave up 8 bases and V 6 bases, and 15 bases lay outside the gene matches. The length of the CDR3 is 16 residues. As DNA, the CDR3 is TGTGCCAGCAGGCCCCCCGGAACAGGGGGAATCTATGAGCAGTTCTTC. It codes for CASRPPGTGGIYEQFF.

The J gene is TRBJ1-2, the V gene TRBV5-4; D might be TRBD1 (6 bases). The CDR3 consists of 15 residues. Trimming cost V 4 bases and J 3 bases, with 16 bases left between them. Per germline, CDR1 SGHNT and CDR2 YYREEE (reference sequence). The CDR3 DNA follows: TGTGCCAGCAGCCGACCCGGGGGGCCTGACTATGGCTACACCTTC. This sequence encodes CASSRPGGPDYGYTF.

CDR3 sequence: CASSRQGYTF. CDR3 DNA sequence: TGTGCCAGCAGTAGACAGGGCTACACCTTC. The chain uses TRBV12-3 or TRBV12-4 and TRBJ1-2; the D gene is possibly TRBD1 (5 bases). CDR3 length: 10 residues. V was pared by 5 bases and J by 8 bases, with 6 bases between.

This clone appeared a few times. The V and J genes are TRBV6-6 and TRBJ2-2, with TRBD1 identical over 7 bases. The CDR3 runs to 15 residues. The V and J ends lost 4 bases and 8 bases, in that order; junction bases with no gene match: 10. Germline CDR1 MNHNY, CDR2 SVGAGI (reference sequence). CDR3 loop: CASSFTQGKGGELFF. The CDR3 bases are TGTGCCAGCAGTTTTACACAGGGGAAAGGGGGGGAGCTGTTTTTT.

This chain uses TRBV3-1 (or the pseudogene TRBV3-2) with TRBJ2-4; 12 nucleotides line up with TRBD2. The CDR3 extends over 20 amino acids. Trimming at V came to 1 base and at J to 1 base, leaving 11 bases not matched to a gene. Germline V gene lookup returns CDR1 LGHDT and CDR2 YNNKEL (reference sequence). CDR3 coding DNA: TGTGCCAGCAGCCAAGGCCTCTCTAGCGGGGGGGCTTGGGCCAAAAACATTCAGTACTTC. Translation gives CASSQGLSSGGAWAKNIQYF.